This T cell receptor beta chain was recovered during a study of T cell repertoires and HLA-DP antigens. Study in general: CD4+ T cells were cocultured with HeLa cells expressing HLA-DP.

Study-wide findings and caveats: No separate analysis of naive versus memory CD4+ cells was done.

The CDR3 has 14 amino acids. Germline CDR1 and CDR2: SEHNR and FQNEAQ (reference sequence). V shed 11 bases and J shed 0 bases, with 13 bases lying between them. Clones were sequenced by immunoSEQ multiplex PCR, and TCRdb holds only the in-frame ones, with some missing. Of about 73,000 clones listed, roughly 77% are singletons. Remarks on this clone: The antigen remains unidentified.

This receptor was obtained from a man in his sixties in good health and CMV-seronegative. The chain is built from TRBV7-9 and TRBJ2-2; tentative D call: TRBD2 (6 bases). Sequenced material: CD4+ T cells from PBMCs. The CDR3 reads CAVGGEANTGELFF. The CDR3 DNA is TGTGCCGTCGGGGGAGAGGCGAACACCGGGGAGCTGTTTTTT.